The 18 T cell receptor beta chains listed next were all sequenced from one sample in a study of blood T cell repertoires in COVID-19. Some clones are missing from TCRdb's copy, which holds only in-frame ones; the method was immunoSEQ multiplex PCR. The repertoire holds about 180,000 clones, with approximately 87% as singletons. Specimen: peripheral blood. The source of these receptors is a man aged 35-49 years with active or convalescent COVID-19.

The rearrangement links TRBV30 to TRBJ1-1; D gene uncertain. Germline V gives CDR1 GTSNPN, CDR2 SVGIG (reference sequence). Trimming took 3 bases from V and 2 from J, leaving 16 bases between them. There are 15 residues in the CDR3. CDR3 nucleotide sequence: TGTGCCTGGAGACTCCGCGCGGTCCCAAACACTGAAGCTTTCTTT. This sequence encodes CAWRLRAVPNTEAFF. Full variable domain (rest looked up from reference TRBV30 and TRBJ1-1): SQTIHQWPATLVQPVGSPLSLECTVEGTSNPNLYWYRQAAGRGLQLLFYSVGIGQISSEVPQNLSASRPQDRQFILSSKKLLLSDSGFYLCAWRLRAVPNTEAFFGQGTRLTVV.

J is TRBJ1-5 and V is TRBV25-1; the D gene is possibly TRBD1 (6 bases). Looked up from germline, CDR1 is MGHDK and CDR2 is SYGVNS. The CDR3 is made up of 14 amino acids. Trimming removed 1 base from V and 5 bases from J, with 9 bases in between. The CDR3 here is CASSEFGTYQPQHF. The DNA of the CDR3 is TGTGCCAGCAGTGAATTCGGGACATATCAGCCCCAGCATTTT.

The rearrangement links TRBV6-2 or TRBV6-3 to TRBJ1-2; D remains ambiguous. V lost 6 bases and J lost 4, with 12 bases in between. The CDR3 loop spans 13 amino acids. The germline V gene has CDR1 MNHEY and CDR2 SVGEGT. CDR3 sequence: CASSPRGTYGYTF. CDR3 sequence (DNA): TGTGCCAGCAGCCCTCGAGGCACCTATGGCTACACCTTC.

DNA for the CDR3: TGTGCCAGCAGACCCGGGGAGGGAACTAATGAAAAACTGTTTTTT. It specifies CASRPGEGTNEKLFF. This chain uses TRBV6-6 with TRBJ1-4; D ambiguous. V was clipped by 6 bases and J by 1 base, with 12 bases between them. The CDR3 is 15 amino acids. Germline loops: CDR1 MNHNY, CDR2 SVGAGI (reference sequence).

The rearrangement uses TRBV6-4 and TRBJ1-4, with a weak D call TRBD1 (5 bases). V was trimmed by 8 bases and J by 2 bases, leaving 21 bases between them. This CDR3 comprises 17 residues. Germline lookup yields CDR1 MRHNA and CDR2 SNTAGT. The CDR3 spells CASHGSGGCTTNEKLFF. The CDR3 nucleotides are TGTGCCAGCCATGGGTCCGGGGGATGTACGACTAATGAAAAACTGTTTTTT.

This rearrangement joins TRBV5-4 to TRBJ2-5; the match to TRBD2 covers 11 bases. Germline V gene data show CDR1 as SGHNT and CDR2 as YYREEE (reference sequence). V shed 3 bases and J 5 bases; nucleotides not matched to a gene: 6. The CDR3 totals 15 residues. CDR3 DNA sequence: TGTGCCAGCAGCTCCGGACTAGCGGGCTGGGAGACCCAGTACTTC. It is translated as CASSSGLAGWETQYF. Filled out from reference TRBV5-4 and TRBJ2-5, the complete variable domain reads ETGVTQSPTHLIKTRGQQVTLRCSSQSGHNTVSWYQQALGQGPQFIFQYYREEENGRGNFPPRFSGLQFPNYSSELNVNALELDDSALYLCASSSGLAGWETQYFGPGTRLLVL.

This sequence joins TRBV27 and TRBJ2-1; 11 nucleotides line up with TRBD2. This CDR3 comprises 20 residues. Germline V lookup: CDR1 MNHEY, CDR2 SMNVEV (reference sequence). V was pared by 8 bases and J by 1 base, with 19 bases of the junction left unmatched. The CDR3: CASLTKLAGVPMVSYNEQFF. The DNA for the CDR3 is TGTGCCAGCCTCACGAAACTAGCGGGGGTTCCTATGGTATCCTACAATGAGCAGTTCTTC.

The chain recombines TRBV30 with TRBJ2-1; 9 nucleotides agree with TRBD2. The CDR3 loop spans 14 amino acids. CDR1 and CDR2 (germline): GTSNPN, SVGIG (reference sequence). The junction had 7 bases not matched to a gene; V was cut back by 4 bases and J by 6 bases. CDR3 in amino acids: CAWNGGGALNEQFF. The DNA of the CDR3 is TGTGCCTGGAACGGCGGGGGGGCTCTCAATGAGCAGTTCTTC.

This clone was observed a handful of times. V usage is TRBV5-4 and J usage is TRBJ1-1, with 9 bases identical to TRBD1. CDR3 size: 14 residues. After removal of 3 bases from V and 8 bases from J, the junction contained 8 bases not matched to a gene. Germline CDR1 SGHNT, CDR2 YYREEE (reference sequence). The CDR3 spells CASSSLGGTGEAFF. CDR3 sequence (DNA): TGTGCCAGCAGCTCCCTTGGGGGGACAGGGGAAGCTTTCTTT.

This clone was seen a single time. The CDR3 DNA reads TGTGCCAGCAGCGTAGAGCCAAACACCGGGGAGCTGTTTTTT. Translation gives CASSVEPNTGELFF. The gene calls are TRBV9 and TRBJ2-2; D is unclear. CDR3 size: 14 residues. The germline gives CDR1 SGDLS, CDR2 YYNGEE. V shed 0 bases and J shed 2 bases, with 5 bases lying between them.

The chain employs TRBV5-5 and TRBJ1-5; tentative D call: TRBD1 (6 bases). Germline CDR1 reads SGHKS; CDR2 reads YYEKEE (reference sequence). Trimming took 0 bases from V and 3 from J, leaving 16 bases between them. The CDR3 has 17 residues. As DNA, the CDR3 is TGTGCCAGCAGCTTGGCCGGGGGGGCAGCCAACAATCAGCCCCAGCATTTT. Translation gives CASSLAGGAANNQPQHF.

The chain recombines TRBV6-5 with TRBJ2-5; TRBD1 matches 9 bases. Germline trimming cut 7 bases from V and 0 bases from J; bases unmatched to any gene: 6. This CDR3 has 15 amino acids. Per the germline V gene, CDR1 is MNHEY and CDR2 is SVGAGI. The CDR3 DNA reads TGTGCCAGCACCCTAGGACAGGGGTACCAAGAGACCCAGTACTTC. It translates to CASTLGQGYQETQYF.

This clone was recorded only once. V and J are TRBV5-5 and TRBJ1-4; TRBD1 is a possible D gene (6 bases). The germline V gene has CDR1 SGHKS and CDR2 YYEKEE (reference sequence). The CDR3 covers 15 residues. Trimming removed 4 bases from V and 8 bases from J, with 18 bases in between. CDR3 sequence (DNA): TGTGCCAGCAGCCCCTCTGCGGGGGGCGGGGAAAAACTGTTTTTT. Its translation is CASSPSAGGGEKLFF.

This chain connects TRBV10-2 to TRBJ1-1, with 9 bases aligning to TRBD1. This CDR3 has 14 amino acids. The germline V gene has CDR1 WSHSY and CDR2 SAAADI. V dropped 6 bases and J dropped 2; count of bases not matched to a gene: 4. The CDR3 DNA sequence: TGCGCCAGCAGCCTACAGGGGGCTAACACTGAAGCTTTCTTT. Protein sequence: CASSLQGANTEAFF.

The V call is TRBV10-3, the J call TRBJ1-2, with D maybe TRBD1 (5 bases). Trimming stripped 0 bases from V and 4 bases from J, with 12 bases between. CDR3 length: 15 amino acids. Germline V gene data show CDR1 as ENHRY and CDR2 as SYGVKD. CDR3 coding DNA: TGTGCCATCAGTGAGTCGGGGGGGTCTCTCTATGGCTACACCTTC. Translated, it gives CAISESGGSLYGYTF.

The chain carries TRBV6-5 and TRBJ2-3; tentatively, D is TRBD2 (5 bases). Trimming took off 4 bases at V and 3 bases at J, with 5 bases between the two ends. The CDR3 sequence is 12 residues long. CDR1 and CDR2 (germline): MNHEY, SVGAGI. CDR3 region: CASSWTTDTQYF. The DNA of the CDR3 is TGTGCCAGCAGTTGGACTACAGATACGCAGTATTTT.

This clone was observed a single time. V gene TRBV19 combines with J gene TRBJ1-6, with 10 bases lining up with TRBD1. Looked up from germline, CDR1 is LNHDA and CDR2 is SQIVND (reference sequence). The CDR3 contains 16 residues. The ends lost 3 bases at V and 8 bases at J; junction bases unmatched: 7. For the CDR3, the DNA is TGTGCCAGTAGTATCAAGGACAGGGGGTCAGATTCACCCCTCCACTTT. Protein product: CASSIKDRGSDSPLHF.

The rearrangement uses TRBV6-4 and TRBJ1-6; 7 bases align to TRBD1. This CDR3 is 15 amino acids long. CDR1 MRHNA and CDR2 SNTAGT come from the germline V gene. The V gene end was trimmed by 5 bases and the J gene end by 0 bases; junction bases not matched to a gene: 1. CDR3 protein: CASSRDSSYNSPLHF. The CDR3 DNA follows: TGTGCCAGCAGTAGGGACAGCTCCTATAATTCACCCCTCCACTTT.